Below are 25 T cell receptor beta chains sequenced from a single sample in a study of T cells in Graves' hyperthyroidism and ophthalmopathy. Amplified TCR beta CDR3 regions derived from RNA transcripts. Initially, a first-round RT-PCR of the TCR CDR3 employed the HTBI primer set. Each CDR3 protein is one row after TCRdb ran MiXCR on the multiplex PCR reads. The data hold under 450,000 distinct CDR3 sequences, with approximately 13% observed a single time. The sequenced sample was blood. These receptors came from a man aged 30 to 45 with Graves' hyperthyroidism that later progressed to Graves' ophthalmopathy.

With regard to this clonotype: Relative to the germline gene, one junction end is altered; a read error may explain this. The V gene is TRBV7-8, the J gene TRBJ2-2; 11 bases fit TRBD2. Germline lookup yields CDR1 SGHVS and CDR2 FQNEAQ. This CDR3 spans 15 amino acids. The CDR3 protein is CASSLAGGYTGELFF. As DNA, the CDR3 is TGTGCCAGCAGCCTAGCGGGGGGATACACCGGGGAGCTGTTTTTT.

This clonotype was picked up many times. The CDR3 DNA follows: TGTGCCAGCAGGAGAGGGACAGGGGTCCGCACAGATACGCAGTATTTT. This translates into CASRRGTGVRTDTQYF. The chain recombines TRBV28 with TRBJ2-3; 10 positions match TRBD1. Germline V CDR1 and CDR2: MDHEN, SYDVKM. After removal of 6 bases from V and 1 base from J, the junction contained 7 bases not matched to a gene. The CDR3 consists of 16 residues.

This clonotype came up many times. The chain links TRBV5-5 to TRBJ1-1, with 7 bases aligning to TRBD1. The V and J ends lost 0 bases and 10 bases, in that order; junction bases with no gene match: 3. The length of the CDR3 is 12 residues. Germline V gene data show CDR1 as SGHKS and CDR2 as YYEKEE (reference sequence). The CDR3 DNA follows: TGTGCCAGCAGCTTGGCCGAGGGGGCAGCTTTCTTT. This encodes CASSLAEGAAFF.

This clonotype occurred many times. V and J are TRBV7-9 and TRBJ2-3, with 10 nucleotides matching TRBD1. V dropped 4 bases and J dropped 2; count of bases not matched to a gene: 6. There are 16 residues in the CDR3. Germline loops: CDR1 SEHNR, CDR2 FQNEAQ (reference sequence). This CDR3 reads CASSSGTGEYTDTQYF. CDR3 nucleotides: TGTGCCAGCAGCTCCGGGACAGGGGAATACACAGATACGCAGTATTTT.

This clonotype was observed at least ten times. The chain joins TRBV28 to TRBJ1-6; D gene uncertain. The CDR3 has 15 residues. V lost 6 bases and J 8 bases, leaving 17 bases between the germline ends. Germline V CDR1 and CDR2: MDHEN, SYDVKM. CDR3 sequence: CASSRPMGFDSPLHF. CDR3 nucleotides: TGTGCCAGCAGCCGACCTATGGGGTTCGATTCACCCCTCCACTTT.

This clonotype showed up many times. The V call is TRBV27, the J call TRBJ1-2, with 9 bases aligning to TRBD1. The length of the CDR3 is 14 residues. The J segment lost 6 bases and the V segment lost 3 bases, leaving 5 bases of the junction unmatched. Looked up from germline, CDR1 is MNHEY and CDR2 is SMNVEV (reference sequence). The CDR3 nucleotides are TGTGCCAGCAGTTTTTGGGGACAGGGAGATGGCTACACCTTC. Its translation: CASSFWGQGDGYTF.

This clonotype has a count of ten or more. The V call is TRBV11-2, the J call TRBJ2-5; D is undetermined. Per germline, CDR1 SGHAT and CDR2 FQNNGV. V lost 1 base to trimming and J lost 4 bases, with 10 bases between them. This CDR3 contains 14 residues. This CDR3 reads CASSLGEGRETQYF. CDR3 in DNA: TGTGCCAGCAGCTTAGGGGAAGGACGAGAGACCCAGTACTTC.

This clonotype was counted at least ten times. The chain links TRBV5-1 to TRBJ1-6, with unresolved D. Germline V gene lookup returns CDR1 SGHRS and CDR2 YFSETQ. The CDR3 runs to 13 residues. The V end lost 3 bases, the J end lost 6 bases, and 7 bases lay between the germline ends. The CDR3 loop reads CASSSRTNSPLHF. In DNA, the CDR3 is TGCGCCAGCAGCTCGCGCACTAATTCACCCCTCCACTTT.

This clonotype was detected once. A much larger clone differs from this one at a single base, so this may be a read error. DNA for the CDR3: TGTGCCAGCAGCCACCGGGACAGGGGTAATCAGCAGTTCTTC. Protein product: CASSHRDRGNQQFF. The chain is built from TRBV11-1 and TRBJ2-1, with 10 bases identical to TRBD1. The CDR3 has 14 amino acids. Germline lookup yields CDR1 SGHAT and CDR2 FQDESV (reference sequence). With 5 bases clipped from V and 11 bases from J, the junction kept 9 bases outside the gene matches.

This clonotype was recorded at least ten times. DNA of the CDR3: TGCAGCGTTAGAAGCGGGGGGCCCACAGATACGCAGTATTTT. It encodes CSVRSGGPTDTQYF. The chain links TRBV29-1 to TRBJ2-3, with 9 bases identical to TRBD2. The junction had 5 bases not matched to a gene; V was cut back by 5 bases and J by 2 bases. CDR3 length: 14 residues. Germline lookup yields CDR1 SQVTM and CDR2 ANQGSEA.

This clonotype was detected only a few times. The chain links TRBV12-3 or TRBV12-4 to TRBJ2-1; D gene ambiguous. CDR3 size: 15 residues. V lost 2 bases, J lost 3 bases, and 11 bases lay in between. The DNA for the CDR3 is TGTGCCAGCAGTTTACCGGACGGATACTACAATGAGCAGTTCTTC. The encoded protein is CASSLPDGYYNEQFF.

This clonotype was seen many times. This chain connects TRBV7-3 to TRBJ2-1; TRBD2 agrees at 8 bases. J gave up 0 bases and V 5 bases, and 21 bases lay outside the gene matches. Germline CDR1 and CDR2: SGHTA and FQGTGA. The length of the CDR3 is 21 residues. CDR3 amino acids: CASSPRPTYGHRGGSYNEQFF. DNA of the CDR3: TGTGCCAGCAGCCCCCGTCCGACCTACGGACATCGGGGGGGCTCCTACAATGAGCAGTTCTTC.

This clonotype was observed a few times. The V gene is TRBV7-9, the J gene TRBJ2-7; a possible D gene is TRBD2 (5 bases). Germline lookup yields CDR1 SEHNR and CDR2 FQNEAQ (reference sequence). This CDR3 region has 14 residues. Deletions cut 1 base from V and 2 bases from J, with 9 bases between. CDR3 region: CASSLEAAAYEQYF. CDR3 coding DNA: TGTGCCAGCAGCTTAGAAGCGGCCGCCTACGAGCAGTACTTC.

V gene TRBV5-6 combines with J gene TRBJ1-2, with 8 bases lining up with TRBD1. J gave up 4 bases and V 4 bases, and 9 bases lay outside the gene matches. From germline, CDR1 is SGHDT and CDR2 YYEEEE. CDR3 size: 15 residues. CDR3 sequence (DNA): TGTGCCAGCAGCCGCCCGACAGGGGCCACCTATGGCTACACCTTC. Translation: CASSRPTGATYGYTF.

This clonotype came up many times. The CDR3 nucleotides read TGTGCCAGCAGCTTTGGAATAGATACGCAGTATTTT. This translates into CASSFGIDTQYF. This chain connects TRBV7-9 to TRBJ2-3; no clear D. Trimming cost V 3 bases and J 5 bases, with 6 bases left between them. This CDR3 is 12 amino acids long. From germline, CDR1 is SEHNR and CDR2 FQNEAQ (reference sequence).

This clonotype was found many times. The chain couples TRBV3-1 to TRBJ1-1; 7 bases fit TRBD1. This CDR3 has 14 residues. CDR1 is LGHDT and CDR2 is YNNKEL in the germline V gene (reference sequence). J gave up 0 bases and V 4 bases, and 2 bases lay outside the gene matches. CDR3 sequence (DNA): TGTGCCAGCAGCCCGACAGGGATGAACACTGAAGCTTTCTTT. This encodes CASSPTGMNTEAFF.

Many counts were recorded for this clonotype. The rearrangement uses TRBV7-9 and TRBJ2-4; 7 positions agree with TRBD2. The trim removed 7 bases at V and 1 base at J, leaving 7 bases unmatched. CDR1 and CDR2 (germline): SEHNR, FQNEAQ (reference sequence). There are 15 residues in the CDR3. CDR3 sequence (DNA): TGTGCCAGCATGCCAGTCGGGGGGGCCAAAAACATTCAGTACTTC. Its protein product is CASMPVGGAKNIQYF.

This clonotype was detected only a few times. CDR3 sequence reads: CAISEGKSARTDTQYF. The CDR3 bases are TGTGCCATCAGTGAGGGGAAGAGCGCGCGCACAGATACGCAGTATTTT. The V and J genes are TRBV10-3 and TRBJ2-3; D ambiguous. V was pared by 2 bases and J by 1 base, with 13 bases between. The CDR3 consists of 16 residues. CDR1 is ENHRY, CDR2 SYGVKD, per germline.

The gene calls are TRBV4-1 and TRBJ2-1; 7 bases match TRBD1. After removal of 0 bases from V and 4 bases from J, the junction contained 0 bases not matched to a gene. There are 14 residues in the CDR3. Germline lookup yields CDR1 MGHRA and CDR2 YSYEKL. The CDR3 DNA follows: TGCGCCAGCAGCCAAGAGGGACAGTACAATGAGCAGTTCTTC. Translation: CASSQEGQYNEQFF.

This clonotype was counted at least ten times. J is TRBJ2-7 and V is TRBV12-5, with D hard to call. V was trimmed by 0 bases and J by 0 bases, leaving 9 bases between them. The CDR3 is 15 residues long. Germline loops: CDR1 LGHNT, CDR2 FRNRAP. Written as DNA, the CDR3 is TGTGCTAGTGGTTTGGTACCAGGAGACTCCTACGAGCAGTACTTC. Translating gives CASGLVPGDSYEQYF. The variable domain in full, with the rest retrieved from reference TRBV12-5 and TRBJ2-7, is DARVTQTPRHKVTEMGQEVTMRCQPILGHNTVFWYRQTMMQGLELLAYFRNRAPLDDSGMPKDRFSAEMPDATLATLKIQPSEPRDSAVYFCASGLVPGDSYEQYFGPGTRLTVT.

This clonotype came up a few times. The chain has TRBV7-9 and TRBJ2-5, with 8 positions matching TRBD2. Trimming cost V 8 bases and J 1 base; bases outside gene matches: 6. The CDR3 has 14 amino acids. The germline V gene has CDR1 SEHNR and CDR2 FQNEAQ (reference sequence). CDR3 loop: CASLTGTSQETQYF. The CDR3 coding sequence is TGTGCCAGCCTTACCGGGACTAGCCAAGAGACCCAGTACTTC.

This clonotype was observed many times. This chain joins TRBV2 and TRBJ2-7, with TRBD2 as a possible D gene (6 bases). V dropped 0 bases and J dropped 3 bases, with 9 bases sitting between them. Germline CDR1 reads SNHLY; CDR2 reads FYNNEI. The CDR3 runs 14 residues. In DNA form, the CDR3 reads TGTGCCAGCAGTGAAGCAGGGGAGGACTACGAGCAGTACTTC. This sequence encodes CASSEAGEDYEQYF. Complete variable domain (other parts from reference TRBV2 and TRBJ2-7): EPEVTQTPSHQVTQMGQEVILRCVPISNHLYFYWYRQILGQKVEFLVSFYNNEISEKSEIFDDQFSVERPDGSNFTLKIRSTKLEDSAMYFCASSEAGEDYEQYFGPGTRLTVT.

The chain uses TRBV4-1 and TRBJ2-5, with TRBD1 identical over 9 bases. The CDR3 runs to 16 residues. V was clipped by 0 bases and J by 5 bases; unmatched bases: 7. Per the germline V gene, CDR1 is MGHRA and CDR2 is YSYEKL. CDR3 sequence (DNA): TGCGCCAGCAGCCAAGACGGGGACAGGGTAGGGGAGACCCAGTACTTC. It encodes CASSQDGDRVGETQYF.

In DNA form, the CDR3 reads TGTGCCAGCAGTGTAGGATACACAGATACGCAGTATTTT. Protein product: CASSVGYTDTQYF. The chain combines TRBV2 with TRBJ2-3; D is undetermined. V lost 4 bases to trimming and J lost 2 bases, with 7 bases between them. This CDR3 has 13 amino acids. CDR1 and CDR2 from the germline V gene are SNHLY and FYNNEI.

The chain employs TRBV10-3 and TRBJ2-1, with TRBD2 matching over 8 bases. Germline V gene sequence: CDR1 ENHRY, CDR2 SYGVKD. This CDR3 has 15 amino acids. The junction had 5 bases not matched to a gene; V was cut back by 4 bases and J by 3 bases. CDR3 in amino acids: CAISVDSGNYNEQFF. CDR3 sequence (DNA): TGTGCCATCAGTGTAGATAGCGGGAACTACAATGAGCAGTTCTTC.